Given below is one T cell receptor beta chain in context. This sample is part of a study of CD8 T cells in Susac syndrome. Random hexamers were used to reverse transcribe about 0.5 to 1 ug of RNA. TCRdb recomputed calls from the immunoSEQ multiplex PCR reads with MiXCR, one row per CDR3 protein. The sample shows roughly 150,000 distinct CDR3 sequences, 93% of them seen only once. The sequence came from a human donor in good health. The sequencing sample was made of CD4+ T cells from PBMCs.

CDR3 sequence reads: CASRGGREYEQYF. The CDR3 DNA reads as TGCGCCAGCCGGGGAGGGAGGGAATACGAGCAGTACTTC. The chain links TRBV23-1 to TRBJ2-7; 7 nucleotides match TRBD2. Being an ORF, TRBV23-1 has a function that is uncertain. This CDR3 region has 13 residues. V shed 8 bases, J shed 4 bases, and the junction held 8 bases outside the gene matches.